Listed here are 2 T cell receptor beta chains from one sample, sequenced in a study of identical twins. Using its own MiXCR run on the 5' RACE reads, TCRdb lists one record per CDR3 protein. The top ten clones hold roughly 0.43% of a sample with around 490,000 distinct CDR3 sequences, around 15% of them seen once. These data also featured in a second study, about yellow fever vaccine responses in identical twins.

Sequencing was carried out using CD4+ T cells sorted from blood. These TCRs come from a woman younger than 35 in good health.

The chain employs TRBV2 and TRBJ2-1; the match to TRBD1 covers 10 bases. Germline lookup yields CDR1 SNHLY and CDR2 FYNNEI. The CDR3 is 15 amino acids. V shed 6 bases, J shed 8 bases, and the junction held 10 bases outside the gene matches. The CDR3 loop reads CASRGTGATVDEQFF. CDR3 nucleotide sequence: TGTGCCAGCAGAGGGACAGGGGCCACGGTGGATGAGCAGTTCTTC. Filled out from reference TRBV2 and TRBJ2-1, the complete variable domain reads EPEVTQTPSHQVTQMGQEVILRCVPISNHLYFYWYRQILGQKVEFLVSFYNNEISEKSEIFDDQFSVERPDGSNFTLKIRSTKLEDSAMYFCASRGTGATVDEQFFGPGTRLTVL.

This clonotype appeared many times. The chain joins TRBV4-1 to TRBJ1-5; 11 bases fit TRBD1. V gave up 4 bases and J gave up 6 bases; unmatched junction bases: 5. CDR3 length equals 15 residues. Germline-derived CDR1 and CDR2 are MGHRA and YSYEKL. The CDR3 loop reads CASSPRDRGSQPQHF. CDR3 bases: TGCGCCAGCAGCCCACGGGACAGGGGGTCTCAGCCCCAGCATTTT.